Following are 14 T cell receptor beta chains from one sample sequenced in a study of T cell repertoires in cytomegalovirus infection. TCRdb recomputed calls from the reads with MiXCR, one row per CDR3 protein. Of 60,000 to 75,000 distinct CDR3 sequences in the sample, over 3.5% are singletons; the top ten hold under 25%. Sequencing used PBMCs. Receptors were obtained from a human donor in good health (CMV status not recorded). Some clones in this sample may be carry-over from other donors' samples.

This clonotype has ten or more counts. The V and J genes are TRBV6-2 or TRBV6-3 and TRBJ2-7; D is unresolved. CDR1 MNHEY and CDR2 SVGEGT come from the germline V gene. The length of the CDR3 is 14 residues. The V end lost 0 bases, the J end lost 7 bases, and 13 bases lay between the germline ends. The CDR3 loop reads CASSYSTGFGEQYF. The CDR3 DNA is TGTGCCAGCAGTTACTCGACTGGTTTTGGGGAGCAGTACTTC.

This clonotype was counted only a few times. V and J are TRBV20-1 and TRBJ2-3, with D uncertain. Trimming shortened V by 6 bases and J by 0 bases, and 10 bases separated the two germline ends. There are 13 residues in the CDR3. Germline CDR1 reads DFQATT; CDR2 reads SNEGSKA (reference sequence). The CDR3 sequence: CSAPKPSTDTQYF. CDR3 coding DNA: TGCAGTGCCCCAAAACCTAGCACAGATACGCAGTATTTT.

This clonotype has a single count. The conserved closing phenylalanine or tryptophan is absent in this CDR3, likely reflecting a read error. J is TRBJ2-1 and V is TRBV7-6; D remains unclear. Trimming took 1 base from V and 9 from J, leaving 4 bases between them. Germline CDR1 SGHVS, CDR2 FNYEAQ. The CDR3 length is 11 residues. CDR3 amino acids: CASSLGAEQFS. The CDR3 region has the DNA TGTGCCAGCAGCTTAGGGGCTGAGCAGTTCTCC.

This clonotype was counted ten times or more. V gene TRBV7-2 combines with J gene TRBJ2-4; the match to TRBD2 covers 13 bases. Germline V gene lookup returns CDR1 SGHTA and CDR2 FQGNSA. This CDR3 has 15 residues. V lost 5 bases, J lost 8 bases, and 6 bases stayed unmatched. CDR3 DNA: TGTGCCAGCAGCCCGTGGACTAGCGGGAGCGACATTCAGTACTTC. The encoded protein is CASSPWTSGSDIQYF. Full variable domain (outside the CDR3, taken from reference TRBV7-2 and TRBJ2-4): GAGVSQSPSNKVTEKGKDVELRCDPISGHTALYWYRQSLGQGLEFLIYFQGNSAPDKSGLPSDRFSAERTGGSVSTLTIQRTQQEDSAVYLCASSPWTSGSDIQYFGAGTRLSVL.

This clonotype was observed many times. CDR3 coding DNA: TGTGCCAGCAGTGAGGAACACCACAATTCACCCCTCCACTTT. Amino acids: CASSEEHHNSPLHF. The chain combines TRBV6-1 with TRBJ1-6; D gene unclear. Trimming pared 3 bases from V and 7 bases from J, leaving 10 bases between. Germline V gene sequence: CDR1 MNHNS, CDR2 SASEGT. The CDR3 is made up of 14 amino acids.

Many counts were recorded for this clonotype. The V and J genes are TRBV7-3 and TRBJ2-5; D may correspond to TRBD1 or TRBD2 (5 bases each). The CDR3 covers 14 residues. The germline gives CDR1 SGHTA, CDR2 FQGTGA. Between the trimmed V and J ends, which lost 4 bases and 5 bases, there was a span of 14 bases. CDR3 region: CASSSTGRGETQYF. The CDR3 bases are TGTGCCAGCAGCTCGACGGGACGCGGGGAGACCCAGTACTTC.

There are many counts of this clonotype. The rearrangement uses TRBV7-2 and TRBJ2-7; no reliable D call. From germline, CDR1 is SGHTA and CDR2 FQGNSA. V was clipped by 5 bases and J by 4 bases, with 18 bases between them. CDR3 length equals 15 residues. The CDR3 is CASSRPDLRPYEQYF. The CDR3 DNA reads TGTGCCAGCAGCCGTCCCGACCTTAGACCTTACGAGCAGTACTTC. Filled out from reference TRBV7-2 and TRBJ2-7, the complete variable domain reads GAGVSQSPSNKVTEKGKDVELRCDPISGHTALYWYRQSLGQGLEFLIYFQGNSAPDKSGLPSDRFSAERTGGSVSTLTIQRTQQEDSAVYLCASSRPDLRPYEQYFGPGTRLTVT.

Concerning this clonotype itself: A read error is possible here, since a much larger clone lies one base away. V gene TRBV28 combines with J gene TRBJ2-4; D not certain. The V gene's germline CDR1 is MDHEN and CDR2 SYDVKM. The CDR3 is made up of 15 amino acids. V shed 10 bases and J shed 0 bases, with 16 bases lying between them. The CDR3 nucleotides read TGTGCCAACAGCCTCCGGGCAGTAGCCAAAAACATTCAGTACTTC. Protein product: CANSLRAVAKNIQYF.

This clonotype was counted at least ten times. V is TRBV6-1 and J is TRBJ2-7; TRBD1 is a possible D gene (6 bases). This CDR3 is 15 amino acids long. Per germline, CDR1 MNHNS and CDR2 SASEGT. Trimming removed 6 bases at V and 5 bases at J, with 20 bases between. The CDR3 loop reads CASSLGAGVGHEQYF. CDR3 nucleotides: TGTGCCAGCAGCCTCGGCGCAGGGGTAGGACACGAGCAGTACTTC.

This clonotype came up many times. The CDR3 reads CASSLGVAGISEAFF. In nucleotides, the CDR3 is TGTGCCAGCAGCTTAGGGGTGGCCGGGATCTCTGAAGCTTTCTTT. This chain uses TRBV7-8 with TRBJ1-1; no reliable D call. The CDR3 is 15 residues long. Trimming pared 1 base from V and 6 bases from J, leaving 15 bases between. Germline V gene sequence: CDR1 SGHVS, CDR2 FQNEAQ.

This clonotype was counted ten times or more. The chain has TRBV6-4 and TRBJ1-2; D call uncertain. The germline V gene encodes CDR1 MRHNA and CDR2 SNTAGT. The V end was cut by 0 bases, the J end by 8 bases, with 10 bases between. The CDR3 sequence is 13 residues long. The DNA of the CDR3 is TGTGCCAGCAGTGACTCGACGGGTGGCGGCTACACCTTC. Its translation: CASSDSTGGGYTF.

This clonotype was detected many times. The chain is built from TRBV5-4 and TRBJ2-5; D possibly uses TRBD1 or TRBD2 (6 bases each). Germline assignment: CDR1 SGHNT and CDR2 YYREEE (reference sequence). The CDR3 is made up of 15 amino acids. V was clipped by 2 bases and J by 3 bases, with 14 bases between them. This CDR3 reads CASSLQGREEETQYF. CDR3 in DNA: TGTGCCAGCAGCTTACAGGGCAGGGAGGAAGAGACCCAGTACTTC.

The sample holds many counts of this clonotype. V gene TRBV7-3 combines with J gene TRBJ2-1; the match to TRBD2 covers 9 bases. The CDR3 loop spans 15 amino acids. CDR1 and CDR2 from the germline V gene are SGHTA and FQGTGA. V dropped 1 base and J dropped 5; count of bases not matched to a gene: 3. The chain's CDR3 is CASSLIAGVDNEQFF. The CDR3 nucleotides read TGTGCCAGCAGCTTAATAGCGGGAGTGGACAATGAGCAGTTCTTC. Drawing the rest from reference TRBV7-3 and TRBJ2-1, the complete variable domain is GAGVSQTPSNKVTEKGKYVELRCDPISGHTALYWYRQSLGQGPEFLIYFQGTGAADDSGLPNDRFFAVRPEGSVSTLKIQRTERGDSAVYLCASSLIAGVDNEQFFGPGTRLTVL.

This clonotype was picked up many times. The rearrangement uses TRBV7-9 and TRBJ1-1; D uncertain. The V end lost 2 bases, the J end lost 5 bases, and 12 bases lay between the germline ends. Germline loops: CDR1 SEHNR, CDR2 FQNEAQ (reference sequence). This CDR3 comprises 14 residues. CDR3 coding DNA: TGTGCCAGCAGCTTACAGTCCGGTCGAACTGAAGCTTTCTTT. Amino acid sequence: CASSLQSGRTEAFF. Drawing the rest from reference TRBV7-9 and TRBJ1-1, the complete variable domain is DTGVSQNPRHKITKRGQNVTFRCDPISEHNRLYWYRQTLGQGPEFLTYFQNEAQLEKSRLLSDRFSAERPKGSFSTLEIQRTEQGDSAMYLCASSLQSGRTEAFFGQGTRLTVV.